These 24 T cell receptor beta chains originate from one sample sequenced in a study of cytomegalovirus exposure and HLA in healthy donors. The PCR was carried out with 60 Vbeta primers and 13 Jbeta primers. TCRdb's copy holds only in-frame clones and misses some; the assay was immunoSEQ multiplex PCR. Of about 120,000 clones in the sample, around 66% were seen once. Sequencing was carried out using PBMCs. The receptors were gathered from a woman in her forties in good health and CMV-seropositive.

The chain carries TRBV5-1 and TRBJ2-7; 15 positions agree with TRBD2. The CDR3 runs to 16 residues. J gave up 4 bases and V 3 bases, and 5 bases lay outside the gene matches. Germline CDR1 reads SGHRS; CDR2 reads YFSETQ. CDR3 in amino acids: CASSYGLAGGSYEQYF. CDR3 nucleotide sequence: TGCGCCAGCAGCTATGGACTAGCGGGAGGGTCTTACGAGCAGTACTTC. The variable domain in full, completed from reference TRBV5-1 and TRBJ2-7, reads KAGVTQTPRYLIKTRGQQVTLSCSPISGHRSVSWYQQTPGQGLQFLFEYFSETQRNKGNFPGRFSGRQFSNSRSEMNVSTLELGDSALYLCASSYGLAGGSYEQYFGPGTRLTVT.

This clone was observed a handful of times. In nucleotides, the CDR3 is TGTGCCAGCAGCGGTACAGGCACAGATACGCAGTATTTT. Translating gives CASSGTGTDTQYF. The chain links TRBV5-6 to TRBJ2-3; D uncertain. V was trimmed by 4 bases and J by 1 base, leaving 7 bases between them. In germline, CDR1 is SGHDT, CDR2 YYEEEE. This CDR3 has 13 residues.

The rearrangement joins TRBV9 to TRBJ2-7; D perhaps matches TRBD2 (7 bases). Trimming pared 4 bases from V and 1 base from J, leaving 12 bases between. The CDR3 runs to 14 residues. In germline, CDR1 is SGDLS, CDR2 YYNGEE. The DNA for the CDR3 is TGTGCCAGCAGCAGGGGGGGGACTTCCTACGAGCAGTACTTC. Translated: CASSRGGTSYEQYF.

The V call is TRBV13, the J call TRBJ2-7; no clear D gene. Germline loops: CDR1 PRHDT, CDR2 FYEKMQ (reference sequence). With 2 bases removed from V and 7 bases from J, the gap between germline ends came to 18 bases. CDR3 length: 15 residues. CDR3 residues: CASSLSLLSRWEQYF. Here the CDR3 DNA reads TGTGCCAGCAGCTTATCCCTACTGTCCCGCTGGGAGCAGTACTTC.

In the case of this clone: The conserved phenylalanine or tryptophan normally closing the CDR3 is absent here, so this likely arose from a read error. The DNA is left out, because the CDR3 cannot be placed on it with certainty; the CDR3 is given as TCRdb lists it. This chain connects TRBV16 to TRBJ2-7; the tabulated D call, TRBD2, remains unverified against the DNA. The CDR3 length equals 13 residues, ends included. From germline, CDR1 is KGHSY and CDR2 FQNENV. The CDR3 loop reads CASSQSVRDWPFL.

Worth noting for this clone: The junction differs from germline at one of its ends, possibly a read error. The V call is TRBV5-1, the J call TRBJ1-2; D not resolved. CDR1 and CDR2 from the germline V gene are SGHRS and YFSETQ. The CDR3 is made up of 15 amino acids. The CDR3 DNA reads TGCGCCAGCAGCTTGGGAGGGAAGGGATCTAACCGGTACCCCTTC. This codes for CASSLGGKGSNRYPF. The variable domain in full, completed from reference TRBV5-1 and TRBJ1-2, reads KAGVTQTPRYLIKTRGQQVTLSCSPISGHRSVSWYQQTPGQGLQFLFEYFSETQRNKGNFPGRFSGRQFSNSRSEMNVSTLELGDSALYLCASSLGGKGSNRYPFGSGTRLTVV.

This clone was detected once. V usage is TRBV7-9 and J usage is TRBJ1-1; D is perhaps TRBD1 (6 bases). This CDR3 is built from 13 residues. Germline V CDR1 and CDR2: SEHNR, FQNEAQ (reference sequence). The V and J ends lost 6 bases and 1 base respectively, with 9 bases between them. As DNA, the CDR3 is TGTGCCAGCAGGAGACAGGCGAACACTGAAGCTTTCTTT. Protein: CASRRQANTEAFF.

The chain couples TRBV27 to TRBJ2-1; D might be TRBD1 (5 bases). CDR3 size: 14 residues. Trimming shortened V by 3 bases and J by 9 bases, and 15 bases separated the two germline ends. Germline CDR1 MNHEY, CDR2 SMNVEV (reference sequence). CDR3 protein: CASSFLSQGTEQFF. CDR3 DNA sequence: TGTGCCAGCAGTTTCCTCTCTCAGGGTACTGAGCAGTTCTTC.

This sequence joins TRBV7-8 and TRBJ2-7; perhaps TRBD2 as D (6 bases). Germline V lookup: CDR1 SGHVS, CDR2 FQNEAQ. This CDR3 has 15 amino acids. Trimming cost V 2 bases and J 0 bases, with 11 bases left between them. The CDR3 is CASSLSGAGSYEQYF. In nucleotides, the CDR3 is TGTGCCAGCAGCTTATCGGGAGCAGGCTCCTACGAGCAGTACTTC.

V and J are TRBV5-4 and TRBJ2-5, with TRBD2 matching 10 bases. The trim removed 1 base at V and 5 bases at J, leaving 11 bases unmatched. In germline, CDR1 is SGHNT, CDR2 YYREEE (reference sequence). The CDR3 is made up of 17 amino acids. CDR3 sequence: CASSLPSGSGRGETQYF. The CDR3 nucleotides are TGTGCCAGCAGCTTGCCTAGCGGGAGTGGTCGAGGGGAGACCCAGTACTTC.

A word on this clone: Relative to the germline gene, one junction end is altered; a read error may explain this. This sequence joins TRBV7-7 and TRBJ2-5; TRBD2 matches at 11 bases. Germline V lookup: CDR1 SSHAT, CDR2 FNYEAQ (reference sequence). This CDR3 has 16 residues. CDR3 DNA sequence: TGTGCTAGCAGCCCAGGACTAGCGGGCGTGCAAGAGACCCAGTACTTC. It yields the protein CASSPGLAGVQETQYF. Full variable domain (remainder filled in from reference TRBV7-7 and TRBJ2-5): GAGVSQSPRYKVTKRGQDVTLRCDPISSHATLYWYQQALGQGPEFLTYFNYEAQPDKSGLPSDRFSAERPEGSISTLTIQRTEQRDSAMYRCASSPGLAGVQETQYFGPGTRLLVL.

This clone showed up just a few times. CDR3 bases: TGTGCCAGCAGCGAAAACCCGGACCTCTACAGGAGCCGTGGAAACACCATATATTTT. Its translation: CASSENPDLYRSRGNTIYF. V gene TRBV6-1 combines with J gene TRBJ1-3; perhaps TRBD1 as D (5 bases). This CDR3 comprises 19 residues. Trimming took 6 bases from V and 3 from J, leaving 27 bases between them. From germline, CDR1 is MNHNS and CDR2 SASEGT.

This clone appeared a few times. This chain connects TRBV5-1 to TRBJ2-1; 10 bases fit TRBD2. The CDR3 totals 15 residues. J gave up 7 bases and V 7 bases, and 11 bases lay outside the gene matches. Germline lookup yields CDR1 SGHRS and CDR2 YFSETQ. DNA for the CDR3: TGCGCCAGCGGACCGCTAGCGGGGGTTGGGAATGAGCAGTTCTTC. Amino acid sequence: CASGPLAGVGNEQFF.

This rearrangement joins TRBV14 to TRBJ2-7, with D tentatively TRBD1 (6 bases). V lost 3 bases and J 3 bases, leaving 12 bases between the germline ends. The germline V gene has CDR1 SGHDN and CDR2 FVKESK. The CDR3 consists of 14 residues. The CDR3 nucleotides are TGTGCCAGCAGCCAGTACCAGGGGTTCTACGAGCAGTACTTC. Translating gives CASSQYQGFYEQYF.

The rearrangement links TRBV5-4 to TRBJ2-7; perhaps TRBD2 as D (6 bases). The CDR3 is 13 residues long. The ends were cut back, 0 bases at V and 6 bases at J, with 10 bases in the middle. Germline V gene lookup returns CDR1 SGHNT and CDR2 YYREEE (reference sequence). CDR3 region: CASSLGGEIEQYF. In DNA, the CDR3 is TGTGCCAGCAGCTTGGGGGGGGAGATCGAGCAGTACTTC.

J is TRBJ1-3 and V is TRBV12-5; D gene unclear. The V end lost 1 base, the J end lost 0 bases, and 7 bases lay between the germline ends. The CDR3 is 15 residues long. From germline, CDR1 is LGHNT and CDR2 FRNRAP. The CDR3, as DNA: TGTGCTAGTGGTTTGGCCGGGAGCTCTGGAAACACCATATATTTT. This gives the protein CASGLAGSSGNTIYF.

V gene TRBV2 combines with J gene TRBJ2-3, with D perhaps matching TRBD2 (5 bases). CDR3 size: 15 residues. V was clipped by 2 bases and J by 7 bases, with 16 bases between them. Germline assignment: CDR1 SNHLY and CDR2 FYNNEI. This CDR3 reads CASSESGVSYNTQYF. The CDR3 DNA sequence: TGTGCCAGCAGTGAATCCGGGGTCTCATACAATACGCAGTATTTT. The full variable domain, completed using reference TRBV2 and TRBJ2-3, is EPEVTQTPSHQVTQMGQEVILRCVPISNHLYFYWYRQILGQKVEFLVSFYNNEISEKSEIFDDQFSVERPDGSNFTLKIRSTKLEDSAMYFCASSESGVSYNTQYFGPGTRLTVL.

This chain joins TRBV7-8 and TRBJ2-7; 9 bases are shared with TRBD1. The CDR3 extends over 15 amino acids. Germline V gene sequence: CDR1 SGHVS, CDR2 FQNEAQ. J was trimmed by 5 bases and V by 5 bases; bases with no gene match: 10. The CDR3 protein is CASSLRWDRVNEQYF. CDR3 DNA sequence: TGTGCCAGCAGCCTTCGCTGGGACAGGGTTAACGAGCAGTACTTC.

CDR3 loop: CASSEVAGQGGYTF. CDR3 DNA sequence: TGTGCCAGCAGTGAAGTAGCGGGCCAGGGGGGCTACACCTTC. The V call is TRBV2, the J call TRBJ1-2; D might be TRBD1 (6 bases). V shed 1 base and J shed 8 bases, with 14 bases lying between them. This CDR3 is built from 14 residues. Germline V CDR1 and CDR2: SNHLY, FYNNEI.

This clone was recorded a few times. The J gene is TRBJ1-2, the V gene TRBV27, with 11 bases matching TRBD1. The CDR3 sequence is 14 residues long. Germline trimming cut 6 bases from V and 8 bases from J; bases unmatched to any gene: 8. Per the germline V gene, CDR1 is MNHEY and CDR2 is SMNVEV (reference sequence). The CDR3 reads CASSPGQGARGYTF. The CDR3 nucleotides read TGTGCCAGCAGCCCTGGACAGGGGGCGCGGGGCTACACCTTC.

This sequence joins TRBV4-3 and TRBJ1-1; D is unclear. Germline loops: CDR1 LGHNA, CDR2 YSLEER. Trimming removed 0 bases from V and 4 bases from J, with 12 bases in between. The CDR3 covers 15 residues. In nucleotides, the CDR3 is TGCGCCAGCAGCCAAGAAGCAGGCCTATCCACTGAAGCTTTCTTT. Its protein is CASSQEAGLSTEAFF.

This clone appeared once. J is TRBJ2-3 and V is TRBV19, with 8 bases lining up with TRBD2. From germline, CDR1 is LNHDA and CDR2 SQIVND (reference sequence). After removal of 7 bases from V and 5 bases from J, the junction contained 11 bases not matched to a gene. This CDR3 spans 15 amino acids. In nucleotides, the CDR3 is TGTGCCAGTACCGATAGCGGGATCCCGGGAGATACGCAGTATTTT. Protein: CASTDSGIPGDTQYF.

J is TRBJ1-4 and V is TRBV6-5; D may be TRBD1 (5 bases). The germline V gene has CDR1 MNHEY and CDR2 SVGAGI. V gave up 6 bases and J gave up 0 bases, with 11 bases separating them. The CDR3 sequence is 15 residues long. DNA for the CDR3: TGTGCCAGCAGGGGAGGGGCTGCAACTAATGAAAAACTGTTTTTT. Encoded protein: CASRGGAATNEKLFF.

The CDR3 here is CSVEDRGTQNTEAFF. Here the CDR3 DNA reads TGCAGCGTTGAAGATCGTGGGACACAGAACACTGAAGCTTTCTTT. The rearrangement joins TRBV29-1 to TRBJ1-1, with D possibly TRBD1 on 6 matching bases. The germline V gene has CDR1 SQVTM and CDR2 ANQGSEA. CDR3 length: 15 residues. V was clipped by 0 bases and J by 1 base, with 12 bases between them.